This T cell receptor (beta chain) was found in a study of blood T cells in healthy people across ages. This clonotype has more than one count but fewer than ten. Its matching antigen is unknown. Alongside a J-beta primer mix, a sample-barcoded 5' primer served in a second PCR lasting roughly 6 to 11 cycles. MiXCR, run by TCRdb on the 5' RACE reads, gives a single entry per CDR3 protein. The sample lists about 840,000 distinct CDR3 sequences; around 29% were seen once. Study findings and constraints: Diversity estimates drawn from one million T cells were deemed underestimates.

After removal of 2 bases from V and 10 bases from J, the junction contained 9 bases not matched to a gene. The germline V gene has CDR1 MDHEN and CDR2 SYDVKM. This CDR3 has 15 residues. The authors drew approximately 10 milliliters of peripheral blood from each donor. This sample was shared with a second study, whose subject was T cells of mothers and their children. That work contributes: Nine systemically healthy Caucasian donors: three mothers, six children. Each 15 ul cDNA reaction used roughly 1.6 ug RNA; all RNA was used.

The V and J genes are TRBV28 and TRBJ2-1, with 9 bases identical to TRBD2. The clonotype was recovered from a woman aged 40 to 50 in good health. Sequenced sample: blood. CDR3 nucleotide sequence: TGTGCCAGCAGTTTAGAGGGCGGGGGGGCCGGCGAGCAGTTCTTC. Translated, it gives CASSLEGGGAGEQFF.